Detailed here is one T cell receptor beta chain. This sample stems from a study of T-cell memory formation after mild COVID-19. TCRdb re-derived calls from the 5' RACE reads in MiXCR, one entry per CDR3 protein. Of about half a million distinct CDR3 sequences in the sample, around a sixth were seen once. Germline V gene sequence: CDR1 SGHVS, CDR2 FQNEAQ. V shed 2 bases and J 1 base; nucleotides not matched to a gene: 4. The CDR3 length is 15 residues. The rearrangement links TRBV7-8 to TRBJ1-2; 7 bases line up with TRBD1. Sequenced input: PBMCs or a T cell subset sorted from them (not recorded which). The receptor was isolated from an adult woman who had mild COVID-19 (a few samples of this study predate the infection). Cell type and time point are not known. DNA of the CDR3: TGTGCCAGCAGCTTAACCGGGACAGTTAACTATGGCTACACCTTC. It is translated as CASSLTGTVNYGYTF. Filled out from reference TRBV7-8 and TRBJ1-2, the complete variable domain reads GAGVSQSPRYKVAKRGQDVALRCDPISGHVSLFWYQQALGQGPEFLTYFQNEAQLDKSGLPSDRFFAERPEGSVSTLKIQRTQQEDSAVYLCASSLTGTVNYGYTFGSGTRLTVV.